This T cell receptor beta chain comes out of a study of blood T cell repertoires in COVID-19 (dated by TCRdb to the early 2020s). Looking at the study overall: Samples covering the acute and convalescent phases of COVID-19 were provided by collaborators in the United States, Italy and Spain. Deeply sampled blood TCRbeta repertoires from subjects exposed to, actively infected with, or recovered from COVID-19 were included in the dataset. Where available, HLA class I and class II types were taken from metadata supplied by the sample provider and were not determined by assay-based typing. Samples came from the ongoing ImmuneRACE study (first 160 participants) plus 1,254 subjects from 6 global collaborators. A de-identified subject ID, COVID-19 status, age in years and sex were almost always included in the sample metadata. The prospective study material was composed of cDNA or gDNA derived from T cells, B-cell-depleted T cells, or PBMCs. The repertoires were released in a freely available public database meant as a resource for research on the immune response to SARS-CoV-2.

TCRbeta CDR3 regions were amplified from genomic DNA by means of the immunoSEQ Assay, a bias-controlled multiplex PCR. For the original study's pipeline: Nucleated cell counts per sample were estimated from amplification of reference gene primers within the assay. To quantify the absolute abundance of each unique TCRbeta CDR3 rearrangement, sequence reads were collapsed and filtered. Productive Simpson clonality was computed per sample as the square root of Simpson's diversity index over productive rearrangements. TCRdb holds this immuneACCESS table with in-frame rearrangements only. Some clones are missing; in checked studies, unresolved V genes explain under half, and the rest has no known cause. V, J and clone size were drawn from that table, and D and trimming were deduced from the DNA. This sample gives about 100,000 clones in total; approximately 85% of them show up just once. The ten biggest clones cover about 5% of the sample.

The collaborating institutions used their own protocols to collect whole blood in K2EDTA tubes. Collaborator samples were shipped for TCRbeta analysis as frozen whole blood, isolated PBMCs, or DNA extracted from either sample type. The paper's findings and limits, for the study overall: The amount of clinical and demographic metadata varied by source and participant and was provided uncurated.

Looking up the germline V gene yields CDR1 SGHVS and CDR2 FNYEAQ. Including cysteine and phenylalanine, the CDR3 has 15 amino acids. Left in the record is the CDR3 DNA by itself, 45 bases read in frame from the first base. V and J lose 4 bases and 2 bases, and a span of 15 bases separates them. Notes on this clone: Its antigen is still unknown. Per-base qualities were not stored, and no clone one base away is much larger.

The chain is encoded by TRBV7-6 joined to TRBJ2-7; the D gene is unclear. Source material: peripheral blood. This TCR was recovered from a man in his 60s with acute or convalescent COVID-19. The nucleotide sequence reads TGTGCCAGCAGCTCTACCCCAGGAATAACCTACGAGCAGTACTTC. Translated, it reads CASSSTPGITYEQYF.